The 21 T cell receptor beta chains below all came from one sample that was sequenced in a study of human T cells and chemical hapten exposure. The time point was: patch test 2, 6 weeks after DPC sensitization. Treatment defined: therapeutic diphenylcyclopropenone sensitization with weekly scalp DPC. One entry per CDR3 protein, called by TCRdb with MiXCR from the RACE reads. This sample has some 71,000 distinct CDR3 sequences, with over 9% found just once. The source material was whole blood, sampled in connection with sensitization to the hapten diphenylcyclopropenone (DPC). The receptors were sampled from a woman aged 50 to 65 with alopecia areata. Some clones in this sample may be carry-over from other donors' samples.

The rearrangement joins TRBV4-2 to TRBJ2-3; 14 bases fit TRBD2. This CDR3 is built from 15 residues. Germline loops: CDR1 LGHNA, CDR2 YNFKEQ. V shed 3 bases and J 8 bases; nucleotides not matched to a gene: 4. The CDR3 bases are TGTGCCAGCAGCCAGGGGACTAGCGGGAGCGGTACGCAGTATTTT. Protein: CASSQGTSGSGTQYF.

This clonotype has ten or more counts. The genes are TRBV7-3 and TRBJ2-2; D possibly uses TRBD1 or TRBD2 (5 bases each). This CDR3 has 15 residues. With 2 bases removed from V and 4 bases from J, the gap between germline ends came to 11 bases. Germline values: CDR1 SGHTA, CDR2 FQGTGA. The CDR3 region has the DNA TGTGCCAGCAGCTTAGGGGGATCTCCCACCGGGGAGCTGTTTTTT. It codes for CASSLGGSPTGELFF.

The sample holds many counts of this clonotype. The CDR3 loop reads CSALRLGSSYNEQFF. Here the CDR3 DNA reads TGCAGTGCACTGAGGTTGGGGAGCTCCTACAATGAGCAGTTCTTC. V gene TRBV20-1 combines with J gene TRBJ2-1; tentative D call: TRBD2 (5 bases). This CDR3 region has 15 residues. Trimming took off 6 bases at V and 0 bases at J, with 15 bases between the two ends. Per germline, CDR1 DFQATT and CDR2 SNEGSKA (reference sequence).

This clonotype was seen at least ten times. This rearrangement joins TRBV20-1 to TRBJ2-6; D may correspond to TRBD1 or TRBD2 (5 bases each). The CDR3 totals 17 residues. V dropped 1 base and J dropped 0 bases, with 13 bases sitting between them. The germline V gene has CDR1 DFQATT and CDR2 SNEGSKA (reference sequence). CDR3 in amino acids: CSARGGWDLSGANVLTF. For the CDR3, the DNA is TGCAGTGCTAGAGGAGGGTGGGACCTCTCTGGGGCCAACGTCCTGACTTTC.

At least ten counts were recorded for this clonotype. The chain couples TRBV11-2 to TRBJ1-1; D is uncertain. The CDR3 length is 15 residues. Trimming removed 2 bases from V and 0 bases from J, with 10 bases in between. Germline values: CDR1 SGHAT, CDR2 FQNNGV. The CDR3 sequence: CASSLRELLNTEAFF. For the CDR3, the DNA is TGTGCCAGCAGCTTACGGGAGCTATTGAACACTGAAGCTTTCTTT.

This clonotype has a handful of counts. The chain recombines TRBV2 with TRBJ2-1; 8 bases are a match to TRBD1. The junction had 5 bases not matched to a gene; V was cut back by 6 bases and J by 1 base. The CDR3 spans 15 residues. From germline, CDR1 is SNHLY and CDR2 FYNNEI. The CDR3 sequence is CASRAGTGSYNEQFF. The CDR3 DNA sequence: TGTGCCAGCAGAGCCGGGACAGGTTCCTACAATGAGCAGTTCTTC.

This clonotype was recorded at least ten times. The chain has TRBV6-2 or TRBV6-3 and TRBJ2-7; the match to TRBD2 covers 10 bases. CDR1 is MNHEY and CDR2 is SVGEGT in the germline V gene. With V trimmed by 10 bases and J by 2 bases, 5 bases remained unmatched. CDR3 length: 13 amino acids. CDR3 coding DNA: TGTGCCACTCGACTAGCGGGTACCTACGAGCAGTACTTC. Residues: CATRLAGTYEQYF.

J is TRBJ1-1 and V is TRBV5-8; TRBD1 aligns across 11 bases. Trimming took 4 bases from V and 3 from J; bases not matched to a gene: 11. Germline V gives CDR1 SGHTS, CDR2 YDEGEE. This CDR3 has 17 residues. The DNA of the CDR3 is TGTGCCAGCAGCCGCATTAGGACAGGGGGCTTCCACACTGAAGCTTTCTTT. Translating it yields CASSRIRTGGFHTEAFF.

Ten or more counts support this clonotype. The CDR3 loop reads CSVGGLAGGTDTQYF. In DNA form, the CDR3 reads TGCAGCGTCGGTGGACTAGCGGGAGGCACAGATACGCAGTATTTT. The chain joins TRBV29-1 to TRBJ2-3; 13 bases agree with TRBD2. J was trimmed by 1 base and V by 6 bases; bases with no gene match: 4. The CDR3 runs to 15 residues. Per germline, CDR1 SQVTM and CDR2 ANQGSEA.

This clonotype was seen at least ten times. CDR3 protein: CASSSGLNTEAFF. The CDR3 DNA is TGTGCCAGCAGCTCGGGGTTGAACACTGAAGCTTTCTTT. The chain links TRBV9 to TRBJ1-1; D ambiguous. The CDR3 contains 13 residues. With 4 bases removed from V and 0 bases from J, the gap between germline ends came to 7 bases. Germline-derived CDR1 and CDR2 are SGDLS and YYNGEE.

There are many counts of this clonotype. V and J are TRBV20-1 and TRBJ1-1; TRBD1 might be the D (5 bases). The CDR3 is made up of 14 amino acids. V lost 3 bases, J lost 1 base, and 12 bases lay in between. CDR1 and CDR2 (germline): DFQATT, SNEGSKA (reference sequence). CDR3 residues: CSASPGRANTEAFF. The CDR3 DNA is TGCAGTGCTAGCCCCGGCAGGGCGAACACTGAAGCTTTCTTT.

This clonotype was seen repeatedly, ten times or more. The CDR3: CASSLVMAGGFSDTQYF. DNA for the CDR3: TGTGCCAGCAGCTTGGTTATGGCAGGGGGCTTTAGCGATACGCAGTATTTT. J is TRBJ2-3 and V is TRBV5-4, with 8 bases that match TRBD1. Per the germline V gene, CDR1 is SGHNT and CDR2 is YYREEE (reference sequence). The CDR3 consists of 17 residues. V dropped 0 bases and J dropped 6; count of bases not matched to a gene: 12.

This clonotype was recorded many times. The chain joins TRBV15 to TRBJ1-1; 8 bases fit TRBD1. The CDR3 sequence is 17 residues long. Germline CDR1 LNHNV, CDR2 YYDKDF (reference sequence). V shed 3 bases and J 1 base; nucleotides not matched to a gene: 10. The CDR3 DNA reads TGTGCCACCAGCAGGTGGACAGGGATTTTACAGAACACTGAAGCTTTCTTT. This encodes CATSRWTGILQNTEAFF.

This clonotype was detected many times. The rearrangement uses TRBV7-2 and TRBJ1-2; 8 nucleotides line up with TRBD1. Per germline, CDR1 SGHTA and CDR2 FQGNSA. With V trimmed by 5 bases and J by 4 bases, 3 bases remained unmatched. There are 13 residues in the CDR3. CDR3: CASSIGTGYGYTF. In nucleotides, the CDR3 is TGTGCCAGCAGCATTGGGACAGGCTATGGCTACACCTTC.

This clonotype was observed at least ten times. The chain links TRBV20-1 to TRBJ2-3; 9 nucleotides line up with TRBD2. V lost 3 bases, J lost 2 bases, and 3 bases stayed unmatched. The CDR3 has 14 amino acids. CDR1 is DFQATT, CDR2 SNEGSKA, per germline (reference sequence). DNA of the CDR3: TGCAGTGCTAGCCTAGCGGGACTCACAGATACGCAGTATTTT. Protein: CSASLAGLTDTQYF.

The chain uses TRBV29-1 and TRBJ1-1; no definite D call. Per germline, CDR1 SQVTM and CDR2 ANQGSEA. V was cut by 6 bases and J by 7 bases, with 18 bases left in between. CDR3 size: 13 residues. CDR3 sequence reads: CSVRNRNSGEAFF. CDR3 coding DNA: TGCAGCGTCCGAAATCGAAATTCCGGTGAAGCTTTCTTT.

This CDR3 reads CASRSNTGELFF. CDR3 DNA sequence: TGCGCCAGCAGATCGAACACCGGGGAGCTGTTTTTT. The genes are TRBV5-1 and TRBJ2-2; D gene uncertain. Between the trimmed V and J ends, which lost 5 bases and 0 bases, there was a span of 2 bases. Germline V gives CDR1 SGHRS, CDR2 YFSETQ. This CDR3 is built from 12 residues.

This clonotype was picked up a small number of times. This CDR3 is CSVRTSNYNEQFF. CDR3 nucleotides: TGCAGCGTGAGGACTAGCAACTACAATGAGCAGTTCTTC. The chain recombines TRBV29-1 with TRBJ2-1; 8 bases align to TRBD2. Germline lookup yields CDR1 SQVTM and CDR2 ANQGSEA. CDR3 length: 13 amino acids. Trimming at V came to 6 bases and at J to 3 bases, leaving 4 bases not matched to a gene.

This clonotype was observed at least ten times. The rearrangement links TRBV7-9 to TRBJ2-7; 12 nucleotides line up with TRBD2. The CDR3 spans 16 residues. V shed 2 bases, J shed 4 bases, and the junction held 6 bases outside the gene matches. Looked up from germline, CDR1 is SEHNR and CDR2 is FQNEAQ (reference sequence). The CDR3 bases are TGTGCCAGCAGCTTATTCGGACTAGCGGGGATTTACGAGCAGTACTTC. It translates to CASSLFGLAGIYEQYF.

As to this clonotype: One base away lies a much larger clone, so this may be a sequencing read error. V usage is TRBV19 and J usage is TRBJ1-4, with TRBD1 identical over 9 bases. The length of the CDR3 is 15 residues. V lost 7 bases, J lost 8 bases, and 11 bases stayed unmatched. Germline V CDR1 and CDR2: LNHDA, SQIVND (reference sequence). The CDR3 DNA reads TGTGCCAGTAACCGGACACAGGGGGCAGGAGAAAAACTGTTTTTT. Its translation: CASNRTQGAGEKLFF. The whole variable domain, filled in from reference TRBV19 and TRBJ1-4, reads DGGITQSPKYLFRKEGQNVTLSCEQNLNHDAMYWYRQDPGQGLRLIYYSQIVNDFQKGDIAEGYSVSREKKESFPLTVTSAQKNPTAFYLCASNRTQGAGEKLFFGSGTQLSVL.

The chain has TRBV6-5 and TRBJ1-2; D is uncertain. Germline CDR1 and CDR2: MNHEY and SVGAGI. The CDR3 extends over 11 amino acids. Deletions cut 4 bases from V and 7 bases from J, with 7 bases between. The CDR3 loop reads CASSSDSGYTF. For the CDR3, the DNA is TGTGCCAGCAGTTCGGACTCTGGCTACACCTTC.